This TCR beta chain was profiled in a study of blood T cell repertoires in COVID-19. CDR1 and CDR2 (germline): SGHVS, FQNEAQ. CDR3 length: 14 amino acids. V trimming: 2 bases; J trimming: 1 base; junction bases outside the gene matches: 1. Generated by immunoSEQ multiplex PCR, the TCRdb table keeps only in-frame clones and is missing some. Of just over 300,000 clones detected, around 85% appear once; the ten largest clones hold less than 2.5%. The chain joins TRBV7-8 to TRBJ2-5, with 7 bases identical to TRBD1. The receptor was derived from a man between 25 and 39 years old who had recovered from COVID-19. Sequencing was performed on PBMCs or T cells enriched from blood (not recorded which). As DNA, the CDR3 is TGTGCCAGCAGCTTAACAGGGGTCCAAGAGACCCAGTACTTC. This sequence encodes CASSLTGVQETQYF.